Shown below are 21 T cell receptor beta chains from a single sample sequenced in a study of T cell responses to AZD1222 COVID-19 vaccine. Assay used: immunoSEQ multiplex PCR; TCRdb lists only in-frame clones, some missing. The data hold approximately 150,000 clones, with about nine tenths observed a single time. Here the sequenced sample was peripheral blood, taken 28 days after the second AZD1222 dose. These receptors all come from an adult who received the AZD1222 COVID-19 vaccine.

V gene TRBV25-1 combines with J gene TRBJ1-6, with 10 bases fitting TRBD1. Germline V gives CDR1 MGHDK, CDR2 SYGVNS. V was clipped by 1 base and J by 9 bases; unmatched bases: 3. This CDR3 has 15 residues. CDR3 sequence (DNA): TGTGCCAGCAGTGAATTTGGGACAGGGGTTTCACCCCTCCACTTT. Its protein is CASSEFGTGVSPLHF. Based on the CDR3 plus reference TRBV25-1 and TRBJ1-6, the full variable domain is EADIYQTPRYLVIGTGKKITLECSQTMGHDKMYWYQQDPGMELHLIHYSYGVNSTEKGDLSSESTVSRIRTEHFPLTLESARPSHTSQYLCASSEFGTGVSPLHFGNGTRLTVT.

This rearrangement joins TRBV7-2 to TRBJ2-3; D ambiguous. Germline V gene lookup returns CDR1 SGHTA and CDR2 FQGNSA. V lost 4 bases to trimming and J lost 2 bases, with 10 bases between them. This CDR3 has 14 residues. The CDR3 region has the DNA TGTGCCAGCAGCTCAGATCCTATCACAGATACGCAGTATTTT. Translation: CASSSDPITDTQYF.

The chain links TRBV27 to TRBJ1-2; D gene unclear. Trimming stripped 1 base from V and 10 bases from J, with 16 bases between. The CDR3 loop spans 14 amino acids. CDR1 is MNHEY, CDR2 SMNVEV, per germline (reference sequence). The CDR3 here is CASSLFTESPSYTF. CDR3 nucleotides: TGTGCCAGCAGTTTATTCACAGAGTCACCTTCCTACACCTTC.

The chain recombines TRBV6-5 with TRBJ1-4; the D gene is possibly TRBD1 (5 bases). Per germline, CDR1 MNHEY and CDR2 SVGAGI. CDR3 length equals 15 residues. Trimming removed 0 bases at V and 4 bases at J, with 9 bases between. The CDR3 loop is CASSYSGTVNEKLFF. The CDR3 DNA reads TGTGCCAGCAGTTACTCCGGGACGGTTAATGAAAAACTGTTTTTT.

A remark on this clone: In the same sample, other DNA sequences code for this CDR3. The chain has TRBV10-3 and TRBJ2-5; possibly TRBD1 for D (6 bases). Germline V gene lookup returns CDR1 ENHRY and CDR2 SYGVKD. This CDR3 spans 15 amino acids. The V end lost 5 bases, the J end lost 5 bases, and 18 bases lay between the germline ends. Written as DNA, the CDR3 is TGTGCCATCAGTTCCAGGGACACCGGAGAGGAGACCCAGTACTTC. It translates to CAISSRDTGEETQYF.

V gene TRBV6-5 combines with J gene TRBJ2-5, with a weak D call TRBD2 (6 bases). The CDR3 has 14 amino acids. CDR1 is MNHEY and CDR2 is SVGAGI in the germline V gene. Between the trimmed V and J ends, which lost 2 bases and 7 bases, there was a span of 14 bases. The CDR3 sequence is CASSYPGALGTQYF. Here the CDR3 DNA reads TGTGCCAGCAGTTACCCGGGAGCCTTGGGGACCCAGTACTTC.

This chain joins TRBV27 and TRBJ1-1; 7 positions match TRBD1. CDR3 length equals 15 residues. V was pared by 5 bases and J by 4 bases, with 10 bases of the junction left unmatched. Per the germline V gene, CDR1 is MNHEY and CDR2 is SMNVEV (reference sequence). CDR3 protein: CASSPTGAGRTEAFF. In nucleotides, the CDR3 is TGTGCCAGCAGTCCAACAGGGGCCGGTCGCACTGAAGCTTTCTTT.

Points on this clone: At the DNA level, this CDR3 is encoded by other sequences in the same sample as well. This sequence joins TRBV6-6 and TRBJ2-2; the match to TRBD2 covers 13 bases. The germline gives CDR1 MNHNY, CDR2 SVGAGI (reference sequence). The CDR3 covers 16 residues. Germline trimming cut 6 bases from V and 3 bases from J; bases unmatched to any gene: 4. Written as DNA, the CDR3 is TGTGCCAGCAGCCCTGGACTAGCGGGGGACACCGGGGAGCTGTTTTTT. Protein product: CASSPGLAGDTGELFF.

This sequence joins TRBV3-1 (or the pseudogene TRBV3-2) and TRBJ2-5, with no clear D. This CDR3 has 14 amino acids. Trimming removed 0 bases at V and 5 bases at J, with 10 bases between. Germline CDR1 is LGHDT and CDR2 is YNNKEL (reference sequence). The CDR3 DNA follows: TGTGCCAGCAGCCAAGATCCCAGCTCGGAGACCCAGTACTTC. Translation: CASSQDPSSETQYF.

The rearrangement joins TRBV13 to TRBJ2-1; 10 bases fit TRBD1. The CDR3 spans 19 residues. V gave up 4 bases and J gave up 1 base; unmatched junction bases: 13. Germline CDR1 and CDR2: PRHDT and FYEKMQ (reference sequence). As DNA, the CDR3 is TGTGCCAGCAGCTCACCCCGGGACAGGGGATCTGGTTCCTACAATGAGCAGTTCTTC. Amino acids: CASSSPRDRGSGSYNEQFF.

V usage is TRBV7-9 and J usage is TRBJ2-1; 8 positions agree with TRBD1. CDR1 is SEHNR and CDR2 is FQNEAQ in the germline V gene (reference sequence). CDR3 size: 14 residues. V shed 5 bases, J shed 0 bases, and the junction held 0 bases outside the gene matches. The CDR3 region has the DNA TGTGCCAGCAGCGGACAGGGCTCCTACAATGAGCAGTTCTTC. This encodes CASSGQGSYNEQFF.

The chain joins TRBV15 to TRBJ2-7; maybe TRBD2 (7 bases). This CDR3 has 14 amino acids. V lost 3 bases and J 7 bases, leaving 16 bases between the germline ends. Germline V CDR1 and CDR2: LNHNV, YYDKDF (reference sequence). The CDR3 DNA sequence: TGTGCCACCAGCAGCCTATCCAGGGGAGGGGAGCAGTACTTC. This sequence encodes CATSSLSRGGEQYF.

The J gene is TRBJ1-4, the V gene TRBV11-1; 10 bases match TRBD1. The CDR3 extends over 16 amino acids. Trimming cost V 5 bases and J 5 bases; bases outside gene matches: 8. CDR1 is SGHAT, CDR2 FQDESV, per germline (reference sequence). The CDR3 region has the DNA TGTGCCAGCAGCAGACGACAGGGGGCGCGAAATGAAAAACTGTTTTTT. Its protein is CASSRRQGARNEKLFF.

The chain links TRBV5-4 to TRBJ1-1; TRBD1 is a possible D gene (5 bases). Germline assignment: CDR1 SGHNT and CDR2 YYREEE (reference sequence). With 4 bases removed from V and 11 bases from J, the gap between germline ends came to 21 bases. The CDR3 has 14 amino acids. This CDR3 reads CASSNPYRSTSAFF. CDR3 DNA: TGTGCCAGCAGCAACCCTTACAGGAGTACTTCGGCTTTCTTT.

The chain recombines TRBV24-1 with TRBJ2-2, with TRBD1 matching 9 bases. Germline trimming cut 4 bases from V and 5 bases from J; bases unmatched to any gene: 7. Germline V gives CDR1 KGHDR, CDR2 SFDVKD. The length of the CDR3 is 16 residues. The CDR3 spells CATSDPGQGETGELFF. CDR3 sequence (DNA): TGTGCCACCAGTGACCCGGGACAGGGAGAGACCGGGGAGCTGTTTTTT.

V usage is TRBV11-3 and J usage is TRBJ2-5; D uncertain. Trimming took 1 base from V and 4 from J, leaving 13 bases between them. From germline, CDR1 is SGHNT and CDR2 YENEEA. The CDR3 spans 15 residues. This chain's CDR3 is CASSLGRSLPETQYF. The CDR3 DNA reads as TGTGCCAGCAGCTTAGGCAGATCGCTCCCAGAGACCCAGTACTTC. Based on the CDR3 plus reference TRBV11-3 and TRBJ2-5, the full variable domain is EAGVVQSPRYKIIEKKQPVAFWCNPISGHNTLYWYLQNLGQGPELLIRYENEEAVDDSQLPKDRFSAERLKGVDSTLKIQPAELGDSAVYLCASSLGRSLPETQYFGPGTRLLVL.

This clone appeared a few times. The gene calls are TRBV27 and TRBJ2-5; 9 nucleotides line up with TRBD2. V lost 1 base and J lost 1; bases outside the gene matches: 10. This CDR3 has 18 residues. Germline V gene lookup returns CDR1 MNHEY and CDR2 SMNVEV (reference sequence). Written as DNA, the CDR3 is TGTGCCAGCAGTTTATTGGCGGGGGGGACTCGATTCCAAGAGACCCAGTACTTC. Amino acid sequence: CASSLLAGGTRFQETQYF.

The rearrangement joins TRBV11-3 to TRBJ2-7; 9 positions match TRBD2. This CDR3 spans 15 amino acids. The V gene end was trimmed by 2 bases and the J gene end by 3 bases; junction bases not matched to a gene: 5. The V gene's germline CDR1 is SGHNT and CDR2 YENEEA. CDR3: CASSLIPSGNYEQYF. CDR3 in DNA: TGTGCCAGCAGCTTAATTCCTAGCGGGAACTACGAGCAGTACTTC.

The CDR3 sequence: CASSLPAPGLVPEAFF. DNA of the CDR3: TGTGCCAGCAGCTTACCTGCTCCGGGGCTTGTGCCCGAAGCTTTCTTT. The J gene is TRBJ1-1, the V gene TRBV11-3; D perhaps matches TRBD1 (5 bases). V lost 2 bases, J lost 8 bases, and 21 bases lay in between. This CDR3 spans 16 amino acids. CDR1 and CDR2 (germline): SGHNT, YENEEA.

The chain carries TRBV9 and TRBJ2-2; a possible D gene is TRBD2 (6 bases). Deletions cut 2 bases from V and 6 bases from J, with 11 bases between. Germline lookup yields CDR1 SGDLS and CDR2 YYNGEE. The CDR3 has 14 residues. Here the CDR3 reads CASSVRGTAGELFF. The CDR3 DNA sequence: TGTGCCAGCAGCGTGCGGGGAACGGCCGGGGAGCTGTTTTTT.

The chain employs TRBV7-6 and TRBJ1-5, with 8 positions matching TRBD1. The germline CDR1 and CDR2 sequences are SGHVS and FNYEAQ. The CDR3 has 16 residues. The V segment lost 1 base and the J segment 5 bases; nucleotides outside the gene matches: 7. The CDR3 spells CASSLEQGAVDQPQHF. As DNA, the CDR3 is TGTGCCAGCAGCTTAGAGCAGGGGGCAGTCGATCAGCCCCAGCATTTT.